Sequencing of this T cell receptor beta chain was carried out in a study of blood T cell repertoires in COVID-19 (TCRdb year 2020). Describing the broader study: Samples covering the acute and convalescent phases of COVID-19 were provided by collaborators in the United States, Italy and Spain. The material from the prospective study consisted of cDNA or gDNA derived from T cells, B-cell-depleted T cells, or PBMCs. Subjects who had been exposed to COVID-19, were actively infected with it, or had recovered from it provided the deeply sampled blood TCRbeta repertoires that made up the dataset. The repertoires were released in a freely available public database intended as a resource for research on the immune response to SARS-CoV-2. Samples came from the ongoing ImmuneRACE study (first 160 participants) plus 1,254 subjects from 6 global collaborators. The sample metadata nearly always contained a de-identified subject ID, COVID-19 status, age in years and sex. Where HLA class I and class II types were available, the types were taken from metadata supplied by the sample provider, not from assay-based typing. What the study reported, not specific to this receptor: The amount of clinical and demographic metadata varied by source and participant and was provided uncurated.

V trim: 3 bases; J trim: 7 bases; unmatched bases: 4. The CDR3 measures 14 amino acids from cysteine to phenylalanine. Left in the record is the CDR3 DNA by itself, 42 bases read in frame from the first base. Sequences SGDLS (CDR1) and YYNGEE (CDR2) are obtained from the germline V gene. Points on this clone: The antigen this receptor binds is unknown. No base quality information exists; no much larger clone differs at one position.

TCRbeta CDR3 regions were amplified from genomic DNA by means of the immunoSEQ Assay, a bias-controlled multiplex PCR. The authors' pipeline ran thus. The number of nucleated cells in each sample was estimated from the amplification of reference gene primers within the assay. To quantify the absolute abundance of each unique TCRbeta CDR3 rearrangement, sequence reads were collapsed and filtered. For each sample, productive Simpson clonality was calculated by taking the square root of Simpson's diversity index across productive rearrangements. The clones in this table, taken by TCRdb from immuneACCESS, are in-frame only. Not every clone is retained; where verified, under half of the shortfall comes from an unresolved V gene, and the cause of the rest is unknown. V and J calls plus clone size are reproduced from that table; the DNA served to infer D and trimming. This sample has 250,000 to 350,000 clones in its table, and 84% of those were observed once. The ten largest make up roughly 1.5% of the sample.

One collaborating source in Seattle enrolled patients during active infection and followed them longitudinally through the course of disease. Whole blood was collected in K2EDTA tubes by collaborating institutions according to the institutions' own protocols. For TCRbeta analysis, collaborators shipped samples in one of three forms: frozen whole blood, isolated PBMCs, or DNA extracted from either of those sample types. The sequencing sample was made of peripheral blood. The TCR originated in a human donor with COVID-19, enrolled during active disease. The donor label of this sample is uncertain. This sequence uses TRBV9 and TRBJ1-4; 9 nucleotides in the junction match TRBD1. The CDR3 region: CASSDRGQGEKLFF. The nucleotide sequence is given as TGTGCCAGCAGCGACAGGGGGCAAGGTGAAAAACTGTTTTTT.